In this sample, the clone carrying this T cell receptor (beta chain) turned up once. Its specificity is not known. Each sample yielded at least 6 million isolated PBMCs. This entry comes from a study of blood T cells in healthy people across ages. Study-wide results and caveats: It was the long-lived donors that had more naive CD4+ cells and higher diversity than aged donors.

A sample-barcoded 5' primer and a J-beta primer mix were used in a second PCR of about 7 to 11 cycles. TCRdb used MiXCR to reprocess the 5' RACE reads, holding one entry per CDR3 protein. The sample carries around 1,900,000 distinct CDR3 sequences, around 40% recorded once. Germline-derived CDR1 and CDR2 are LGHNA and YSLEER. The CDR3 totals 17 residues. V lost 0 bases, J lost 3 bases, and 15 bases lay in between. The sequence came from a human donor in good health. V and J are TRBV4-3 and TRBJ2-1; D is perhaps TRBD2 (6 bases). The sample comprised blood. The CDR3 protein is CASSQDLAADVYNEQFF. The CDR3 DNA reads as TGCGCCAGCAGCCAAGATTTAGCGGCAGACGTCTACAATGAGCAGTTCTTC.